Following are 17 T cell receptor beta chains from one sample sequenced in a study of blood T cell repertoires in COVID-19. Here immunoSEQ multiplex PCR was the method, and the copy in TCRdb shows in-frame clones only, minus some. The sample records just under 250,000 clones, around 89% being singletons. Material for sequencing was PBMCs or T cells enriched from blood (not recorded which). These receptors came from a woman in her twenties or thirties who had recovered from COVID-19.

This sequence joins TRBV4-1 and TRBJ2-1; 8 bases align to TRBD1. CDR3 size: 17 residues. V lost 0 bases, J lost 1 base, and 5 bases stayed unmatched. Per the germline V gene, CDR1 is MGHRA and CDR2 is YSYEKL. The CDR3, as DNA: TGCGCCAGCAGCCAAGATGCTGGACAGGGATCCTACAATGAGCAGTTCTTC. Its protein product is CASSQDAGQGSYNEQFF.

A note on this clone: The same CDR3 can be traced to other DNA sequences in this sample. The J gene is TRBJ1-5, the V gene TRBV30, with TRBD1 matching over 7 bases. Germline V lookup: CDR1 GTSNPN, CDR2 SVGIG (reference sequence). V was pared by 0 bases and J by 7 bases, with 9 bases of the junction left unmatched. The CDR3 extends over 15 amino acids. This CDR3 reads CAWSVHQGGGQPQHF. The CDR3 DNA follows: TGTGCCTGGAGTGTACATCAGGGGGGCGGGCAGCCCCAGCATTTT. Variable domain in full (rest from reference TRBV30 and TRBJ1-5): SQTIHQWPATLVQPVGSPLSLECTVEGTSNPNLYWYRQAAGRGLQLLFYSVGIGQISSEVPQNLSASRPQDRQFILSSKKLLLSDSGFYLCAWSVHQGGGQPQHFGDGTRLSIL.

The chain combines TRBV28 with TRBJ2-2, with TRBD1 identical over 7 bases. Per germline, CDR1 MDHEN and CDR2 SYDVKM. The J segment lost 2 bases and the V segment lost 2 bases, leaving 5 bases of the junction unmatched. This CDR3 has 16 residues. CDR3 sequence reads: CASSLRTGTNTGELFF. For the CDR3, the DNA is TGTGCCAGCAGTTTAAGGACAGGCACCAACACCGGGGAGCTGTTTTTT. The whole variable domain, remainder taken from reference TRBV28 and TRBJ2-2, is DVKVTQSSRYLVKRTGEKVFLECVQDMDHENMFWYRQDPGLGLRLIYFSYDVKMKEKGDIPEGYSVSREKKERFSLILESASTNQTSMYLCASSLRTGTNTGELFFGEGSRLTVL.

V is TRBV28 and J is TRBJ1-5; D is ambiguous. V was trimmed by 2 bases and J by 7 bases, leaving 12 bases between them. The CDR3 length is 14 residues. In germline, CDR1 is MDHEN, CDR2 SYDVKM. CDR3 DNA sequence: TGTGCCAGCAGTTTACCTAGGGAGAACCAGCCCCAGCATTTT. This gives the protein CASSLPRENQPQHF.

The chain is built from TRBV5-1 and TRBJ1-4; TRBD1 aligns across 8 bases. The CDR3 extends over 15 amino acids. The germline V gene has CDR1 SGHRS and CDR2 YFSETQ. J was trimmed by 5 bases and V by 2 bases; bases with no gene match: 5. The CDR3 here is CASSLQGGRNEKLFF. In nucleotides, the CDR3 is TGCGCCAGCAGCTTACAGGGGGGCAGGAATGAAAAACTGTTTTTT.

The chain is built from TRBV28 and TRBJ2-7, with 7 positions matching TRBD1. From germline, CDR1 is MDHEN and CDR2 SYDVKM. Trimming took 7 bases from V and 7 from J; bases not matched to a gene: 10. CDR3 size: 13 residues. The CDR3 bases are TGTGCCAGCATTGACAGGGCAGTAATGGAGCAGTACTTC. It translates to CASIDRAVMEQYF.

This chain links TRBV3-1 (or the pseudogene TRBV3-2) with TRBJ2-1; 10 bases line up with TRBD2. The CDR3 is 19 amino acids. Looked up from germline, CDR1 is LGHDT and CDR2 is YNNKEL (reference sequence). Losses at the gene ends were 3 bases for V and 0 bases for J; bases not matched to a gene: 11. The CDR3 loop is CASSHITAGGPSSYNEQFF. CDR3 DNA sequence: TGTGCCAGCAGCCACATTACAGCGGGAGGGCCTTCCTCCTACAATGAGCAGTTCTTC.

For the CDR3, the DNA is TGTGCCAGCAGCGAGACAGGCGGTGGCTACACCTTC. Protein product: CASSETGGGYTF. The chain joins TRBV6-5 to TRBJ1-2; maybe TRBD1 (6 bases). V lost 6 bases and J lost 7, with 12 bases in between. Looked up from germline, CDR1 is MNHEY and CDR2 is SVGAGI. This CDR3 comprises 12 residues.

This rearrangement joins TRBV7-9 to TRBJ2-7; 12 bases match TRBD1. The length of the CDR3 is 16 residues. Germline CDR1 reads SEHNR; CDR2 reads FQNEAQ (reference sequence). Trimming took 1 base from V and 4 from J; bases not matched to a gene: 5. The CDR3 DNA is TGTGCCAGCAGCTTAGAGGGGACAGGGGGCAATTACGAGCAGTACTTC. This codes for CASSLEGTGGNYEQYF.

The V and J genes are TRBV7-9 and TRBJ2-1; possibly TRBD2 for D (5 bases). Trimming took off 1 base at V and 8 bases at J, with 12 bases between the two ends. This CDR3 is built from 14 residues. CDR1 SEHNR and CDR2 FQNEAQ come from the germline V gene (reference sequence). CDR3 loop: CASSLGGFGYEQFF. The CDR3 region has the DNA TGTGCCAGCAGCTTAGGAGGGTTCGGCTATGAGCAGTTCTTC.

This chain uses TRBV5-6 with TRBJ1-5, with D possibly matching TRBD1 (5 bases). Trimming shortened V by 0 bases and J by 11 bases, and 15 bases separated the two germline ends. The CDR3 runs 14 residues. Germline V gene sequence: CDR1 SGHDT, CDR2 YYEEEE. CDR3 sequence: CASSLAQGGTSQHF. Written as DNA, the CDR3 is TGTGCCAGCAGCTTGGCGCAGGGAGGGACGTCCCAGCATTTT.

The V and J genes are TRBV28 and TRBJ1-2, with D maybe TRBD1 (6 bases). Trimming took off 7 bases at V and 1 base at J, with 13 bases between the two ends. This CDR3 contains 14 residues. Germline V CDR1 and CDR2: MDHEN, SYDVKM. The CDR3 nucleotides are TGTGCCAGCATAGGGGGGGGGCTTAACTATGGCTACACCTTC. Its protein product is CASIGGGLNYGYTF.

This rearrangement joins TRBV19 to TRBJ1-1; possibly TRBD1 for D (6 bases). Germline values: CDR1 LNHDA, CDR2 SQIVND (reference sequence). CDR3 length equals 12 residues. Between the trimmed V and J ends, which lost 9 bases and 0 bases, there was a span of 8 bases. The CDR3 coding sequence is TGTGCCAGCCGGGACATGAACACTGAAGCTTTCTTT. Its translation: CASRDMNTEAFF. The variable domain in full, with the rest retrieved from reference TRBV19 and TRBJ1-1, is DGGITQSPKYLFRKEGQNVTLSCEQNLNHDAMYWYRQDPGQGLRLIYYSQIVNDFQKGDIAEGYSVSREKKESFPLTVTSAQKNPTAFYLCASRDMNTEAFFGQGTRLTVV.

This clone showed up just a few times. The CDR3 sequence: CASSQGHSGGSGNTIYF. DNA for the CDR3: TGCGCCAGCAGCCAGGGACATTCGGGGGGCTCTGGAAACACCATATATTTT. The chain recombines TRBV5-1 with TRBJ1-3; D is possibly TRBD1 (6 bases). The V and J ends lost 4 bases and 0 bases respectively, with 17 bases between them. Germline assignment: CDR1 SGHRS and CDR2 YFSETQ. CDR3 length equals 17 residues.

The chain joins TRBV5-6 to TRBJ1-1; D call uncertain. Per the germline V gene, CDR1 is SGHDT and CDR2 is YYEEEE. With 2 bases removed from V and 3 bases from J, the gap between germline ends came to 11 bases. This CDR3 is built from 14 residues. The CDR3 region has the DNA TGTGCCAGCAGCTTTGTGGACTGGGACACTGAAGCTTTCTTT. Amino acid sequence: CASSFVDWDTEAFF.

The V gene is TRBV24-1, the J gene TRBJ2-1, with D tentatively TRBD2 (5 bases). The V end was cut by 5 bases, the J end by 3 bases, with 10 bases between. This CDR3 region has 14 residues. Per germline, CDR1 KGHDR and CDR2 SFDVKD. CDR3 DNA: TGTGCCACCAGTGGCCGGGATTTCTACAATGAGCAGTTCTTC. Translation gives CATSGRDFYNEQFF.

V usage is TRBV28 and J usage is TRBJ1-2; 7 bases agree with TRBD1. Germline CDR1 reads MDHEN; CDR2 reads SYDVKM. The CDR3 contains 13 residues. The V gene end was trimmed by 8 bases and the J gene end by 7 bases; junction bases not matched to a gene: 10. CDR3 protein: CASAFGQAGGYTF. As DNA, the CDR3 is TGTGCCAGCGCTTTCGGACAGGCCGGTGGCTACACCTTC.